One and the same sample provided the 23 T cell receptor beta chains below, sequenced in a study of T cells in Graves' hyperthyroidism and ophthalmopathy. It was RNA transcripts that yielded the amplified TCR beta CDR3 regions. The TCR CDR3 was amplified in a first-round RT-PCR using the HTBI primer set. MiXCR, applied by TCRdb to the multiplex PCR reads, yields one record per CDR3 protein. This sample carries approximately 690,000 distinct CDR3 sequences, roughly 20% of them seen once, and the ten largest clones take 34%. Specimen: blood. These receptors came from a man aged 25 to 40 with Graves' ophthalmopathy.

Here the CDR3 DNA reads TGCGCCAGCAGCTTCGGGCAACAAGAAAAACTGTTTTTT. It yields the protein CASSFGQQEKLFF. The chain uses TRBV5-1 and TRBJ1-4; the D is unclear. The CDR3 runs 13 residues. CDR1 SGHRS and CDR2 YFSETQ come from the germline V gene. V dropped 2 bases and J dropped 8 bases, with 10 bases sitting between them. Together with reference TRBV5-1 and TRBJ1-4, the CDR3 gives the full variable domain: KAGVTQTPRYLIKTRGQQVTLSCSPISGHRSVSWYQQTPGQGLQFLFEYFSETQRNKGNFPGRFSGRQFSNSRSEMNVSTLELGDSALYLCASSFGQQEKLFFGSGTQLSVL.

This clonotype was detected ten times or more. CDR3 bases: TGTGCCAGCAGCCCAGATGGTGGAATAAATCAGCCCCAGCATTTT. This sequence encodes CASSPDGGINQPQHF. The chain is built from TRBV3-1 and TRBJ1-5; no clear D. In germline, CDR1 is LGHDT, CDR2 YNNKEL (reference sequence). The V end was cut by 4 bases, the J end by 4 bases, with 14 bases between. There are 15 residues in the CDR3.

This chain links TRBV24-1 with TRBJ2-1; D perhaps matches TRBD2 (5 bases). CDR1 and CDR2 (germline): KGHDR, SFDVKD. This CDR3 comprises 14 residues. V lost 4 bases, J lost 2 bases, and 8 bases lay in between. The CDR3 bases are TGTGCCACCAGTGACCCCGGGACCTACAATGAGCAGTTCTTC. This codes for CATSDPGTYNEQFF.

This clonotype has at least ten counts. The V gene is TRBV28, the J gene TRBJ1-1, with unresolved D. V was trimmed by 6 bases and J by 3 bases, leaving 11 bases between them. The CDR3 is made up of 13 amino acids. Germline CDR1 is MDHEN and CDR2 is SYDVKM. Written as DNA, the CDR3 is TGTGCCAGCAGGGGCAGGAGGTACACTGAAGCTTTCTTT. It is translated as CASRGRRYTEAFF.

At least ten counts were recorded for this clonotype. CDR3 in DNA: TGTGCCAGCAGCGCCCCGGGACAACGTGATGCAGATACGCAGTATTTT. Protein sequence: CASSAPGQRDADTQYF. V usage is TRBV7-9 and J usage is TRBJ2-3; D might be TRBD1 (6 bases). Germline CDR1 is SEHNR and CDR2 is FQNEAQ (reference sequence). The CDR3 loop spans 16 amino acids. The V end lost 5 bases, the J end lost 4 bases, and 19 bases lay between the germline ends.

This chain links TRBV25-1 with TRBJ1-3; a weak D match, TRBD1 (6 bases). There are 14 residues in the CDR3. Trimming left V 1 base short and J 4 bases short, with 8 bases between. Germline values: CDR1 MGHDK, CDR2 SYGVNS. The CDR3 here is CASSEFRGGNTIYF. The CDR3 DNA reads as TGTGCCAGCAGTGAATTCAGGGGCGGAAACACCATATATTTT.

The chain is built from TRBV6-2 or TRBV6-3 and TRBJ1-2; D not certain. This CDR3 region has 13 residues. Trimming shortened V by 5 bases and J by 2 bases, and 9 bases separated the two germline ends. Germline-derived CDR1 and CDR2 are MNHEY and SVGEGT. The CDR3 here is CASSPLRNYGYTF. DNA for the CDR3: TGTGCCAGCAGTCCTTTACGAAACTATGGCTACACCTTC.

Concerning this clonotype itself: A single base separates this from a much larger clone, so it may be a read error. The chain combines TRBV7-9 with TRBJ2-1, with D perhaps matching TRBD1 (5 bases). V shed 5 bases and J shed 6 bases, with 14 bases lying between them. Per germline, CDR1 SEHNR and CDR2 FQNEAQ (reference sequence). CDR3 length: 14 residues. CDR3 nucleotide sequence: TGTGCCAGCAGCCCCGGTGGGGCCTGCAATGAGCAGTTCTTC. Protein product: CASSPGGACNEQFF.

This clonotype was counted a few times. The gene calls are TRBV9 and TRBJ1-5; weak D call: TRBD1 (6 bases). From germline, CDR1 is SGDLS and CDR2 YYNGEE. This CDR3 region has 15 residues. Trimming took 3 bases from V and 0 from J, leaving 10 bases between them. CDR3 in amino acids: CASSARDTSNQPQHF. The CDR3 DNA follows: TGTGCCAGCAGCGCCCGGGACACTAGCAATCAGCCCCAGCATTTT. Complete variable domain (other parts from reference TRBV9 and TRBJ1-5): DSGVTQTPKHLITATGQRVTLRCSPRSGDLSVYWYQQSLDQGLQFLIQYYNGEERAKGNILERFSAQQFPDLHSELNLSSLELGDSALYFCASSARDTSNQPQHFGDGTRLSIL.

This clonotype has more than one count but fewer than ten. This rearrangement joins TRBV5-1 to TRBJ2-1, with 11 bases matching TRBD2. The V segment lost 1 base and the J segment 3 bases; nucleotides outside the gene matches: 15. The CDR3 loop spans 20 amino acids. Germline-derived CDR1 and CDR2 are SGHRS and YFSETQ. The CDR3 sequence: CASSLPAELMTSGDYNEQFF. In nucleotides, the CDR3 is TGCGCCAGCAGCTTGCCCGCCGAGTTGATGACTAGCGGGGACTACAATGAGCAGTTCTTC.

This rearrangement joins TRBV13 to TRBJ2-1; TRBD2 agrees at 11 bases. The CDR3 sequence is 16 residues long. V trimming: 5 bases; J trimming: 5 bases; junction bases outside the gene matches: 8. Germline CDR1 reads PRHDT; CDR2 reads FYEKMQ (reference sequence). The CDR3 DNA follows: TGTGCCAGCAGCCCCGGGACTAGCGGACCCCACAATGAGCAGTTCTTC. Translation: CASSPGTSGPHNEQFF.

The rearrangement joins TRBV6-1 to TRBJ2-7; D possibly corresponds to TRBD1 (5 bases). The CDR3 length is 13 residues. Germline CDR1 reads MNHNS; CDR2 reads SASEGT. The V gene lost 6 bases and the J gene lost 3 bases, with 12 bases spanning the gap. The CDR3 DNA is TGTGCCAGCAGATCAGGGTTAAACTACGAGCAGTACTTC. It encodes CASRSGLNYEQYF.

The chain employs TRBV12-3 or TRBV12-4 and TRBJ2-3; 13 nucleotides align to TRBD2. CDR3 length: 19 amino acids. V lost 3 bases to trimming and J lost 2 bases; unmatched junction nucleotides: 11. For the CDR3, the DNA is TGTGCCAGCAGTTTCCCGGGAGGGACTAGCGGGAAGCCCACAGATACGCAGTATTTT. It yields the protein CASSFPGGTSGKPTDTQYF.

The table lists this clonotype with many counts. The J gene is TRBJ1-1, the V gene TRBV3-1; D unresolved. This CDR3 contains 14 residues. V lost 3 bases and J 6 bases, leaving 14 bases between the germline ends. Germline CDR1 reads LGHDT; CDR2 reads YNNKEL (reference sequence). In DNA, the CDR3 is TGTGCCAGCAGCCACCTCGGACCACACGCTGAAGCTTTCTTT. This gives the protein CASSHLGPHAEAFF.

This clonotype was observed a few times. The CDR3 DNA follows: TGTGCCAGCGGTACAGGGGCGGATTCACCCCTCCACTTT. Translated: CASGTGADSPLHF. The chain recombines TRBV27 with TRBJ1-6; 7 nucleotides line up with TRBD1. The CDR3 has 13 amino acids. The germline CDR1 and CDR2 sequences are MNHEY and SMNVEV (reference sequence). V gave up 8 bases and J gave up 8 bases; unmatched junction bases: 6.

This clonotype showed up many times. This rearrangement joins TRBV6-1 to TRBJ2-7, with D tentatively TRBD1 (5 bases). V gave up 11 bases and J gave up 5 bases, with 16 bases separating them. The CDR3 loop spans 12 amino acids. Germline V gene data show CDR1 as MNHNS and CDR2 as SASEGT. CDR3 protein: CAVRKGYHEQYF. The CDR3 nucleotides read TGTGCCGTTCGGAAGGGGTACCACGAGCAGTACTTC.

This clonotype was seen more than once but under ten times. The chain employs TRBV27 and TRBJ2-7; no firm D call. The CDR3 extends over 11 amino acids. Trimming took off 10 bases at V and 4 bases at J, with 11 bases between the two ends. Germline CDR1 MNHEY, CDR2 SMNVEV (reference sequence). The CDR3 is CATLVVYEQYF. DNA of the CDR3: TGTGCCACCCTCGTGGTGTACGAGCAGTACTTC.

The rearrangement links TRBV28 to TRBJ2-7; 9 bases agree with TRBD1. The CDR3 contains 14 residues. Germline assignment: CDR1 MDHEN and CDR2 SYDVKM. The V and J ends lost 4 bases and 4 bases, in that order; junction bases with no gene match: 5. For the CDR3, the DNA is TGTGCCAGCAGTTCCTACAGGGGGCGGTACGAGCAGTACTTC. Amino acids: CASSSYRGRYEQYF.

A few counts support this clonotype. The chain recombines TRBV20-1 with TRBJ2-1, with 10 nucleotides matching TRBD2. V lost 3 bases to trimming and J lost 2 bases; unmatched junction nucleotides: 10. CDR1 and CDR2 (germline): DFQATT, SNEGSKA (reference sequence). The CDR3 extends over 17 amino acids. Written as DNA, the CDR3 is TGCAGTGCTAGTAAGCGGGAGGGAGGGGATGCCTACAATGAGCAGTTCTTC. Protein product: CSASKREGGDAYNEQFF.

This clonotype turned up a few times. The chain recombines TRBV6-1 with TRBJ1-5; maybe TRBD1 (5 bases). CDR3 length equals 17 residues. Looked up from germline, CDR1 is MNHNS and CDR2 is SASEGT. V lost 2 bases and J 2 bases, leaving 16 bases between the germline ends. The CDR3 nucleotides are TGTGCCAGCAGTGAAAGTCCAGGGATTATTCGCAATCAGCCCCAGCATTTT. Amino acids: CASSESPGIIRNQPQHF.

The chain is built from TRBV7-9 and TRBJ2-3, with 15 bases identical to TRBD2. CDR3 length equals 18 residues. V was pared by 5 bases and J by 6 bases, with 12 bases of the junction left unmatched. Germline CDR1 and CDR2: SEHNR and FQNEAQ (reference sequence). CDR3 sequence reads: CASSRRTSGRALTDTQYF. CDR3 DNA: TGTGCCAGCAGCCGCCGGACTAGCGGGAGGGCCCTCACGGATACGCAGTATTTT.

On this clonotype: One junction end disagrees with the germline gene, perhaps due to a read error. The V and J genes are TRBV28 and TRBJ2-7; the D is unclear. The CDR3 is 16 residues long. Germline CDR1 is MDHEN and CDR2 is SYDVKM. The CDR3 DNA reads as TGTGCCAGCGGTTTCCAAGTGCTAGAACGCTCCTACGAGCAGTACTTC. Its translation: CASGFQVLERSYEQYF.

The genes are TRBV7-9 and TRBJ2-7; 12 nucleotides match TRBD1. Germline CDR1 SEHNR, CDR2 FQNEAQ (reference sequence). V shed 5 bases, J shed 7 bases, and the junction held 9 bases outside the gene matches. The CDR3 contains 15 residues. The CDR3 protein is CASSAPGTGGREQYF. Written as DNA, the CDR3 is TGTGCCAGCAGCGCACCCGGGACAGGGGGCCGGGAGCAGTACTTC. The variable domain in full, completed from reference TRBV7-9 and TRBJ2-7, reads DTGVSQNPRHKITKRGQNVTFRCDPISEHNRLYWYRQTLGQGPEFLTYFQNEAQLEKSRLLSDRFSAERPKGSFSTLEIQRTEQGDSAMYLCASSAPGTGGREQYFGPGTRLTVT.